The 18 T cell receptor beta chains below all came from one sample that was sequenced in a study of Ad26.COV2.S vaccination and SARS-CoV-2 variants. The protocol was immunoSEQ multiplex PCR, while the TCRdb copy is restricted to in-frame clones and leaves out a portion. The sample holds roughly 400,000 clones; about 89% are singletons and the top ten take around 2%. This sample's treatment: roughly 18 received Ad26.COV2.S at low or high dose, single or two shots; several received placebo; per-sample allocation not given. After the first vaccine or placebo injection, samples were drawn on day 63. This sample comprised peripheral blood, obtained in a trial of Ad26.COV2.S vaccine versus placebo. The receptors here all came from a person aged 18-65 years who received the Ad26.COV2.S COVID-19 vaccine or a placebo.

The DNA of the CDR3 is TGTGCCAGTCGTTTTAAGGGTAGGTCCACTGAAGCTTTCTTT. Its protein is CASRFKGRSTEAFF. V gene TRBV19 combines with J gene TRBJ1-1; D is undetermined. The CDR3 sequence is 14 residues long. V gave up 8 bases and J gave up 4 bases, with 17 bases separating them. The germline gives CDR1 LNHDA, CDR2 SQIVND (reference sequence).

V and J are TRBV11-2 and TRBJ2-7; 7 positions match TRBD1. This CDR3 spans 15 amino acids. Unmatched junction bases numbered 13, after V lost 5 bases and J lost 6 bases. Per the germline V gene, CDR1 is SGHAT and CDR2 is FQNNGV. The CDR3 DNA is TGTGCCAGCAGCCCCAACCGGCTGACAGGGCGCGAGCAGTACTTC. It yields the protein CASSPNRLTGREQYF. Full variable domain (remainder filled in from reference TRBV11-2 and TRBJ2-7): EAGVAQSPRYKIIEKRQSVAFWCNPISGHATLYWYQQILGQGPKLLIQFQNNGVVDDSQLPKDRFSAERLKGVDSTLKIQPAKLEDSAVYLCASSPNRLTGREQYFGPGTRLTVT.

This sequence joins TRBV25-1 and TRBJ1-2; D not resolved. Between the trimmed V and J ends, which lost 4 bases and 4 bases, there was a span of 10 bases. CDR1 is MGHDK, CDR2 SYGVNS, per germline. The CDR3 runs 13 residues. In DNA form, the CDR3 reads TGTGCCAGCAGTGGGACCTTCCCCTATGGCTACACCTTC. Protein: CASSGTFPYGYTF.

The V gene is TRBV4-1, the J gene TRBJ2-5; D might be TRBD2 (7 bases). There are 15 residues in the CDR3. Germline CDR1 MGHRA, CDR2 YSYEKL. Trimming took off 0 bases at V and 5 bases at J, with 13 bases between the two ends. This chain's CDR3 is CASSQDEGEGETQYF. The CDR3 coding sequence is TGCGCCAGCAGCCAAGATGAGGGGGAGGGCGAGACCCAGTACTTC.

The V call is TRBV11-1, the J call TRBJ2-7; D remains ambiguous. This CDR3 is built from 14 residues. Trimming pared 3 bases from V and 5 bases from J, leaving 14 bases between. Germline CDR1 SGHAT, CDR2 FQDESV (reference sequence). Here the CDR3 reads CASSFEPTVHEQYF. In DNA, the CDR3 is TGTGCCAGCAGCTTCGAACCCACGGTCCACGAGCAGTACTTC.

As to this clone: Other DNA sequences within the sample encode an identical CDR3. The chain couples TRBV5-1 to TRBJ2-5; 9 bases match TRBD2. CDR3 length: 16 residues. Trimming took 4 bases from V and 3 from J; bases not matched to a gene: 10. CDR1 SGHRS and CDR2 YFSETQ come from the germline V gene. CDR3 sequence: CASSRGPSGEEETQYF. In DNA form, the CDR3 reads TGCGCCAGCAGCCGCGGCCCTAGCGGGGAGGAAGAGACCCAGTACTTC. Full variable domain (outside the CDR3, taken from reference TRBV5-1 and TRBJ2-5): KAGVTQTPRYLIKTRGQQVTLSCSPISGHRSVSWYQQTPGQGLQFLFEYFSETQRNKGNFPGRFSGRQFSNSRSEMNVSTLELGDSALYLCASSRGPSGEEETQYFGPGTRLLVL.

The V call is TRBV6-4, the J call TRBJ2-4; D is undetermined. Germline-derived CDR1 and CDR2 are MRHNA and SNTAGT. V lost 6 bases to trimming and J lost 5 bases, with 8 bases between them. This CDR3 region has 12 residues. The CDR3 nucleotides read TGTGCCAGCAGATTCGACCAAAACATTCAGTACTTC. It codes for CASRFDQNIQYF.

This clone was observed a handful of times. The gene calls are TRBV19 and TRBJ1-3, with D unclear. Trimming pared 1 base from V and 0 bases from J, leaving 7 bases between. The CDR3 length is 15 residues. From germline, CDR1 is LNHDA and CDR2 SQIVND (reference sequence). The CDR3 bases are TGTGCCAGTAGTATAGTAGCCACCTCTGGAAACACCATATATTTT. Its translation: CASSIVATSGNTIYF.

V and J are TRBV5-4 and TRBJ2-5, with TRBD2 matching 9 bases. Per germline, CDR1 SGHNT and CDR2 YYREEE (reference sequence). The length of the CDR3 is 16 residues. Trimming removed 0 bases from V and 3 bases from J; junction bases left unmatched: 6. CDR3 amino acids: CASSLAGSSGKETQYF. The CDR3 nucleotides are TGTGCCAGCAGCTTGGCCGGGTCTAGCGGGAAAGAGACCCAGTACTTC.

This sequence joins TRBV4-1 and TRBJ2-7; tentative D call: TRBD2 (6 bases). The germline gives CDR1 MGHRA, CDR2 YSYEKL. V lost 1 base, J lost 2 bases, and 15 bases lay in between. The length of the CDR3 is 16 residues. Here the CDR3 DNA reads TGCGCCAGCAGCCAAGTCCGAGCGGGCATAGCCTACGAGCAGTACTTC. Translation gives CASSQVRAGIAYEQYF.

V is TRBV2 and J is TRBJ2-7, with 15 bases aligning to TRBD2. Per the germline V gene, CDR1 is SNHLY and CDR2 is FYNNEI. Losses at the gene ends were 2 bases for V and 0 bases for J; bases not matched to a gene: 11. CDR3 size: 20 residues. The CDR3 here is CASSETGTSGGSSHSYEQYF. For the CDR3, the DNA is TGTGCCAGCAGTGAAACAGGGACTAGCGGGGGGTCTTCTCACTCCTACGAGCAGTACTTC.

CDR3 sequence (DNA): TGTGCCTGGAGCCAGCGCATCCTCCCCCCGTATACGCAGTATTTT. Translated: CAWSQRILPPYTQYF. This chain uses TRBV30 with TRBJ2-3, with no clear D. This CDR3 region has 15 residues. V was shortened by 3 bases and J by 7 bases, with 20 bases between the two germline ends. CDR1 GTSNPN and CDR2 SVGIG come from the germline V gene (reference sequence).

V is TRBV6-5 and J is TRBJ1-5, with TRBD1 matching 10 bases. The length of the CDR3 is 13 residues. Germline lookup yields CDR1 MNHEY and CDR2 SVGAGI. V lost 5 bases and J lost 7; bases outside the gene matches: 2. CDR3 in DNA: TGTGCCAGCAGTCGGGACAGGGGCCAGCCCCAGCATTTT. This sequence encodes CASSRDRGQPQHF.

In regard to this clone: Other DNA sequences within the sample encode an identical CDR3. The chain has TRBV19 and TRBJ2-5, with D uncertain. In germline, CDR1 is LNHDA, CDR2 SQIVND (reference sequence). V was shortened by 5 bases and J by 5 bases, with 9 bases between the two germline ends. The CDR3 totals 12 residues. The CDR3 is CASSPGGETQYF. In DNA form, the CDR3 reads TGTGCCAGTAGTCCGGGTGGTGAGACCCAGTACTTC.

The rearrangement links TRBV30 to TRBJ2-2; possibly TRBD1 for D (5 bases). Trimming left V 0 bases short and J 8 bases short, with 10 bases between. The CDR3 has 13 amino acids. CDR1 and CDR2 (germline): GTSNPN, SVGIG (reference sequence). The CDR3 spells CAWSVRQGGELFF. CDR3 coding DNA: TGTGCCTGGAGTGTCAGGCAGGGAGGGGAGCTGTTTTTT. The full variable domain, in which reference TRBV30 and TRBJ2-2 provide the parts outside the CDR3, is SQTIHQWPATLVQPVGSPLSLECTVEGTSNPNLYWYRQAAGRGLQLLFYSVGIGQISSEVPQNLSASRPQDRQFILSSKKLLLSDSGFYLCAWSVRQGGELFFGEGSRLTVL.

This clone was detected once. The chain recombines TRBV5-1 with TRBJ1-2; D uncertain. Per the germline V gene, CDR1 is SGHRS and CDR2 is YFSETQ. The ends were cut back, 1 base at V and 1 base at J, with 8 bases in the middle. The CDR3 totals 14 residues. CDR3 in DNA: TGCGCCAGCAGCTTGTGGTTCGATAACTATGGCTACACCTTC. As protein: CASSLWFDNYGYTF.

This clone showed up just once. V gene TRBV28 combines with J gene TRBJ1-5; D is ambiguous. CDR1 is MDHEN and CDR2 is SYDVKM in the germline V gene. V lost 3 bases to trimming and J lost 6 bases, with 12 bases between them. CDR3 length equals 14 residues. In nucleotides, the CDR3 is TGTGCCAGCAGTTTGTCCGGGTCGAGTCAGCCCCAGCATTTT. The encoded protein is CASSLSGSSQPQHF.

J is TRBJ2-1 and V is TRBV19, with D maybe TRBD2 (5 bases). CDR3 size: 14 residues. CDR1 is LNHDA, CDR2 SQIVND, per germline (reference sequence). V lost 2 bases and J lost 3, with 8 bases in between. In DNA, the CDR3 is TGTGCCAGTAGTATAATCCGGGACTACAATGAGCAGTTCTTC. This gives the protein CASSIIRDYNEQFF. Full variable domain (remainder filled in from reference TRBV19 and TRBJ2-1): DGGITQSPKYLFRKEGQNVTLSCEQNLNHDAMYWYRQDPGQGLRLIYYSQIVNDFQKGDIAEGYSVSREKKESFPLTVTSAQKNPTAFYLCASSIIRDYNEQFFGPGTRLTVL.